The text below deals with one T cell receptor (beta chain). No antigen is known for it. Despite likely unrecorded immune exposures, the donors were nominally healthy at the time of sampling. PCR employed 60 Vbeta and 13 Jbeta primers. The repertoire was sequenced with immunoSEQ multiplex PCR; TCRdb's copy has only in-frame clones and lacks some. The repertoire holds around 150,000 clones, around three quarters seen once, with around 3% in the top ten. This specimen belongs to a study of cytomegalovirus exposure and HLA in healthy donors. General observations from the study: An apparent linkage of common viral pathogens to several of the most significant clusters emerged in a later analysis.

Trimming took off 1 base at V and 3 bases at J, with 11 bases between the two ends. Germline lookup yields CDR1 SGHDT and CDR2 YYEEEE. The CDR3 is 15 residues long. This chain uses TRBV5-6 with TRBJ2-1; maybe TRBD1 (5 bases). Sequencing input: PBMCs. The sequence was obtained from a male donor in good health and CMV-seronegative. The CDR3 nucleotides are TGTGCCAGCAGCTTGATTGGGGCTGGCTACAATGAGCAGTTCTTC. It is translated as CASSLIGAGYNEQFF.